The 20 T cell receptor beta chains below were found in one sample sequenced in a study of T cells in localized non-small cell lung cancer. The assay was immunoSEQ multiplex PCR, and TCRdb's table has in-frame clones only and misses some. The table has fewer than 100,000 clones, roughly 87% seen once. The source was peripheral blood, collected before any cancer treatment. The receptors derive from a man aged 35 to 69 with stage I squamous cell lung carcinoma.

V is TRBV18 and J is TRBJ1-1; a possible D gene is TRBD1 (5 bases). V was cut by 6 bases and J by 1 base, with 12 bases left in between. CDR3 length: 14 amino acids. Per germline, CDR1 KGHSH and CDR2 LQKENI. The CDR3, as DNA: TGTGCCAGCTCCTTCGGGGGGAAGAACACTGAAGCTTTCTTT. It translates to CASSFGGKNTEAFF.

The CDR3 sequence is CASSLSRGNQPQHF. The CDR3, as DNA: TGTGCCAGCAGCTTAAGCAGGGGCAATCAGCCCCAGCATTTT. V and J are TRBV7-9 and TRBJ1-5; tentatively, D is TRBD1 (5 bases). The CDR3 loop spans 14 amino acids. Germline CDR1 SEHNR, CDR2 FQNEAQ (reference sequence). V lost 2 bases and J lost 2, with 7 bases in between.

The genes are TRBV6-5 and TRBJ1-2; TRBD1 agrees at 8 bases. V was pared by 2 bases and J by 2 bases, with 1 base of the junction left unmatched. The length of the CDR3 is 14 residues. Per the germline V gene, CDR1 is MNHEY and CDR2 is SVGAGI. In DNA, the CDR3 is TGTGCCAGCAGTTACCGGACAGGGAACTATGGCTACACCTTC. Protein product: CASSYRTGNYGYTF.

This clone has more than one count but fewer than ten. The chain couples TRBV15 to TRBJ2-4; D is uncertain. The length of the CDR3 is 14 residues. CDR1 is LNHNV, CDR2 YYDKDF, per germline (reference sequence). Trimming left V 5 bases short and J 1 base short, with 9 bases between. CDR3 DNA sequence: TGTGCCACCAGCCAACTAAGGGCCAAAAACATTCAGTACTTC. Protein product: CATSQLRAKNIQYF.

This chain joins TRBV29-1 and TRBJ1-1; 7 positions match TRBD1. This CDR3 comprises 13 residues. V trimming: 3 bases; J trimming: 1 base; junction bases outside the gene matches: 2. Germline CDR1 and CDR2: SQVTM and ANQGSEA. As DNA, the CDR3 is TGCAGCGTTGAGGGACAGCAGAACACTGAAGCTTTCTTT. It yields the protein CSVEGQQNTEAFF. Full variable domain (outside the CDR3, taken from reference TRBV29-1 and TRBJ1-1): SAVISQKPSRDICQRGTSLTIQCQVDSQVTMMFWYRQQPGQSLTLIATANQGSEATYESGFVIDKFPISRPNLTFSTLTVSNMSPEDSSIYLCSVEGQQNTEAFFGQGTRLTVV.

This rearrangement joins TRBV27 to TRBJ1-5; D is undetermined. V lost 4 bases and J lost 4, with 11 bases in between. Looked up from germline, CDR1 is MNHEY and CDR2 is SMNVEV (reference sequence). This CDR3 is 14 amino acids long. The CDR3 bases are TGTGCCAGCAGTTCCAATACTGGGAATCAGCCCCAGCATTTT. Its translation: CASSSNTGNQPQHF.

This clone was picked up a small number of times. The rearrangement joins TRBV4-1 to TRBJ1-4, with D hard to call. This CDR3 is built from 14 residues. CDR1 is MGHRA, CDR2 YSYEKL, per germline. The V gene lost 1 base and the J gene lost 5 bases, with 8 bases spanning the gap. CDR3 DNA: TGCGCCAGCAGCCAAGCTTTGGGGAATGAAAAACTGTTTTTT. Amino acid sequence: CASSQALGNEKLFF.

The chain recombines TRBV5-4 with TRBJ1-1, with D uncertain. The CDR3 extends over 14 amino acids. Trimming pared 0 bases from V and 1 base from J, leaving 7 bases between. CDR1 SGHNT and CDR2 YYREEE come from the germline V gene (reference sequence). The chain's CDR3 is CASSLDGWNTEAFF. The DNA of the CDR3 is TGTGCCAGCAGCTTGGATGGTTGGAACACTGAAGCTTTCTTT.

V gene TRBV18 combines with J gene TRBJ2-2; 7 nucleotides match TRBD2. The J segment lost 3 bases and the V segment lost 6 bases, leaving 7 bases of the junction unmatched. The CDR3 runs 15 residues. Per germline, CDR1 KGHSH and CDR2 LQKENI. CDR3 nucleotides: TGTGCCAGCTCGCCTATCGGGGGGTACACCGGGGAGCTGTTTTTT. Its protein is CASSPIGGYTGELFF.

The sample holds one count of this clone. The V call is TRBV9, the J call TRBJ2-5; 9 positions agree with TRBD2. Losses at the gene ends were 3 bases for V and 2 bases for J; bases not matched to a gene: 2. The CDR3 has 14 residues. Germline assignment: CDR1 SGDLS and CDR2 YYNGEE. The CDR3 protein is CASSATSGQETQYF. DNA for the CDR3: TGTGCCAGCAGCGCCACTAGCGGGCAAGAGACCCAGTACTTC.

The genes are TRBV19 and TRBJ2-5; 10 bases map to TRBD1. This CDR3 region has 18 residues. Looked up from germline, CDR1 is LNHDA and CDR2 is SQIVND (reference sequence). V gave up 3 bases and J gave up 4 bases; unmatched junction bases: 14. In DNA form, the CDR3 reads TGTGCCAGTAGTATCGGGGACAGGGGTTCTGCGGCACGAGAGACCCAGTACTTC. This sequence encodes CASSIGDRGSAARETQYF.

This rearrangement joins TRBV2 to TRBJ1-4; D is undetermined. The CDR3 has 15 residues. Germline CDR1 and CDR2: SNHLY and FYNNEI. V dropped 4 bases and J dropped 2 bases, with 11 bases sitting between them. CDR3 sequence (DNA): TGTGCCAGCAGTGTTTCGGGGATGACTAATGAAAAACTGTTTTTT. This encodes CASSVSGMTNEKLFF.

The chain combines TRBV6-1 with TRBJ2-2; weak D call: TRBD1 (5 bases). CDR3 length equals 12 residues. The germline V gene encodes CDR1 MNHNS and CDR2 SASEGT. V lost 7 bases and J 6 bases, leaving 9 bases between the germline ends. CDR3 nucleotide sequence: TGTGCCAGCACAGGGTTTTCCGGGGAGCTGTTTTTT. This translates into CASTGFSGELFF.

This clone was seen only a few times. The chain employs TRBV5-4 and TRBJ2-2, with 13 positions matching TRBD2. The J segment lost 5 bases and the V segment lost 4 bases, leaving 5 bases of the junction unmatched. Germline CDR1 SGHNT, CDR2 YYREEE (reference sequence). The CDR3 spans 16 residues. The CDR3 loop reads CASSTSGGALTGELFF. CDR3 nucleotides: TGTGCCAGCAGCACTAGCGGGGGGGCGCTTACCGGGGAGCTGTTTTTT.

V and J are TRBV2 and TRBJ2-5; no reliable D call. This CDR3 contains 11 residues. Germline CDR1 is SNHLY and CDR2 is FYNNEI. V lost 4 bases and J 5 bases, leaving 5 bases between the germline ends. The CDR3 protein is CASSVRETQYF. Here the CDR3 DNA reads TGTGCCAGCAGTGTAAGGGAGACCCAGTACTTC.

The chain links TRBV19 to TRBJ2-7; TRBD2 matches at 8 bases. Unmatched junction bases numbered 4, after V lost 3 bases and J lost 0 bases. Germline CDR1 is LNHDA and CDR2 is SQIVND (reference sequence). The CDR3 is 15 amino acids. The CDR3 DNA reads TGTGCCAGTAGTATTCGGGGGGGAAGCTCCTACGAGCAGTACTTC. This codes for CASSIRGGSSYEQYF.

The chain is built from TRBV5-1 and TRBJ1-1; maybe TRBD1 (6 bases). CDR1 SGHRS and CDR2 YFSETQ come from the germline V gene. This CDR3 spans 15 amino acids. Between the trimmed V and J ends, which lost 1 base and 4 bases, there was a span of 14 bases. In DNA, the CDR3 is TGCGCCAGCAGCTTGTCTCCGGGGGCTGGCACTGAAGCTTTCTTT. Translating gives CASSLSPGAGTEAFF.

The V and J genes are TRBV4-3 and TRBJ2-2, with unresolved D. Trimming took 1 base from V and 4 from J, leaving 7 bases between them. Germline CDR1 reads LGHNA; CDR2 reads YSLEER. This CDR3 contains 14 residues. The CDR3: CASSQVSGTGELFF. The CDR3 coding sequence is TGCGCCAGCAGCCAAGTTTCGGGCACCGGGGAGCTGTTTTTT.

This clone was picked up one time. V is TRBV7-9 and J is TRBJ2-2; D uncertain. Deletions cut 1 base from V and 4 bases from J, with 7 bases between. There are 14 residues in the CDR3. Per the germline V gene, CDR1 is SEHNR and CDR2 is FQNEAQ (reference sequence). CDR3 nucleotides: TGTGCCAGCAGCTTAGACCGGGCCACCGGGGAGCTGTTTTTT. This codes for CASSLDRATGELFF.

The V and J genes are TRBV7-2 and TRBJ1-1; no firm D call. Trimming left V 3 bases short and J 8 bases short, with 13 bases between. The CDR3 loop spans 13 amino acids. The germline CDR1 and CDR2 sequences are SGHTA and FQGNSA. The CDR3 region is CASSFYNGPEAFF. CDR3 in DNA: TGTGCCAGCAGCTTTTACAATGGCCCCGAAGCTTTCTTT.